This TCR beta chain was profiled in a study of CD8 T cells in ankylosing spondylitis. Quantitative 5'-RACE was performed with molecular barcodes, and it yielded the TCR beta libraries. TCRdb reprocessed the 5' RACE reads with MiXCR, giving one entry per CDR3 protein. In the table there are roughly 700,000 distinct CDR3 sequences, roughly 20% of which are singletons. Study-level findings and limits: Reactive arthritis synovial fluid and blood previously showed some of these motif variants. Clones linked with disease were CD8+ and fairly uncommon in the peripheral blood. Matched synovial fluid from ankylosing spondylitis patients was reported to be enriched for disease-linked clones. It appeared that ankylosing spondylitis blood was characterized by a TCR beta motif of under ten highly homologous variants.

This CDR3 contains 16 residues. The V end was cut by 0 bases, the J end by 8 bases, with 20 bases between. CDR1 DFQATT and CDR2 SNEGSKA come from the germline V gene (reference sequence). The table lists this clonotype with a few counts. The antigen remains unidentified. The V call is TRBV20-1, the J call TRBJ2-1; D may be TRBD1 or TRBD2 (5 bases each). Sequenced: blood, either unsorted or a sorted T cell fraction (not recorded which). The clonotype originates from a male donor with ankylosing spondylitis. The CDR3: CSARDPGTDLFDEQFF. The CDR3 DNA reads TGCAGTGCTAGAGATCCGGGGACGGACCTTTTTGATGAGCAGTTCTTC.